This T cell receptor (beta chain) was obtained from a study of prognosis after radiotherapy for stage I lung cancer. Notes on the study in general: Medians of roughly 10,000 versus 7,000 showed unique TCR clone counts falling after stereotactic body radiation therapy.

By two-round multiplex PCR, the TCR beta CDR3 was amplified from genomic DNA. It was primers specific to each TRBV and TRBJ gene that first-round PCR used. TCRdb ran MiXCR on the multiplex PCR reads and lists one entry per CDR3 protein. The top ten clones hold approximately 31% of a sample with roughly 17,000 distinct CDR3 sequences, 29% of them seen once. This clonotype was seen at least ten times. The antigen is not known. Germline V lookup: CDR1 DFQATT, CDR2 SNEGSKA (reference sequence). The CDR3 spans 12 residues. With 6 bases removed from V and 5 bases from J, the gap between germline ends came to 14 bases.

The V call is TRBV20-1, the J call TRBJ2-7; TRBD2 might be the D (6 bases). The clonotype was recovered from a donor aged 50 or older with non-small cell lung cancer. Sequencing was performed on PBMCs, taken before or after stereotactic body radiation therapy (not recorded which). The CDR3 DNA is TGCAGTGCCACCGCGGGGTACCACGAGCAGTACTTC. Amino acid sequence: CSATAGYHEQYF.